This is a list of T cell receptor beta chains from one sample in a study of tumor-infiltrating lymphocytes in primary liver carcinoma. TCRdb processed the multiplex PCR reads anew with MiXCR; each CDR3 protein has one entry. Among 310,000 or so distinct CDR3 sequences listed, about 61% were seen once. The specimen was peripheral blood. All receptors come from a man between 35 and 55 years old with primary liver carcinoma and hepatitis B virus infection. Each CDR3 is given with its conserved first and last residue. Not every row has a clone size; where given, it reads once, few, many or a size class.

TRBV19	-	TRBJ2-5	CASSGRLDGETQYF
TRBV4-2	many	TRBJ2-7	CASSQESAETYEQYF
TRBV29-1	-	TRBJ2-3	CSVDRLAGTDMQYF
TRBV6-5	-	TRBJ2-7	CDGSPNFYGATYEQYF
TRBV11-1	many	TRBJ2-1	CASSLARTVYNEQFF
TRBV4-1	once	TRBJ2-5	CASSQGGSRQGASETQYF
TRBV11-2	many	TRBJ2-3	CASSLEVGTSGVGSDTQYF
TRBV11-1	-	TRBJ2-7	CAISLATGQQSEQYF
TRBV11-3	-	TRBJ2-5	CASSSGVTAHETQYF
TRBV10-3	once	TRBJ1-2	CAISDRAQTNYGYTF
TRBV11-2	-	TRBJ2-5	CASSLGLARVRIETQYF
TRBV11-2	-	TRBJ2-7	CASSLGARWEQYF
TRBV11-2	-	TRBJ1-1	CVSRRGYTEAFF
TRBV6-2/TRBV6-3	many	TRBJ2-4	CASPWGHRAKNIQYF
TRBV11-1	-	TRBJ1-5	CISSSRQFGNQPQHF